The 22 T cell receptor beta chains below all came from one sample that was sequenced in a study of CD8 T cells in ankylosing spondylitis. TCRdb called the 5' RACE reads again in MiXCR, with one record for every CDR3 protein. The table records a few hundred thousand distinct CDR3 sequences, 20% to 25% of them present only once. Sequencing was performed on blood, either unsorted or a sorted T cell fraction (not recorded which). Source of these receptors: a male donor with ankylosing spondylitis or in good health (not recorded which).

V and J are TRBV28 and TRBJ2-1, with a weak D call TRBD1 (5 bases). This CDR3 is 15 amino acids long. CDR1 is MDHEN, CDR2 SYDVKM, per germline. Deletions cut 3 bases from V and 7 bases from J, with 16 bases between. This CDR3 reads CASSFETESVNEQFF. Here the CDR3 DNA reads TGTGCCAGCAGTTTTGAGACAGAATCGGTGAATGAGCAGTTCTTC. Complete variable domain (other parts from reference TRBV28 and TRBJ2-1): DVKVTQSSRYLVKRTGEKVFLECVQDMDHENMFWYRQDPGLGLRLIYFSYDVKMKEKGDIPEGYSVSREKKERFSLILESASTNQTSMYLCASSFETESVNEQFFGPGTRLTVL.

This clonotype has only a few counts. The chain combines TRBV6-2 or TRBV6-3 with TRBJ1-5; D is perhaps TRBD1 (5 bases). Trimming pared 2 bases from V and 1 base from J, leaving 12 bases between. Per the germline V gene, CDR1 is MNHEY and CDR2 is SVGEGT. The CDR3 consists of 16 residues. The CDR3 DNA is TGTGCCAGCAGTTACGGGGGGGACCCAAGCAATCAGCCCCAGCATTTT. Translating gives CASSYGGDPSNQPQHF.

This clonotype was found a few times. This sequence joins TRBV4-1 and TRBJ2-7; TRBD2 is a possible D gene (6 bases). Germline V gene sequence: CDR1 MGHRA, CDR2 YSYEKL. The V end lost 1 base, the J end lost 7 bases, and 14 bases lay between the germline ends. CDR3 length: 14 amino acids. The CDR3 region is CASSQVDYIREQYF. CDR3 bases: TGCGCCAGCAGCCAAGTGGACTACATTCGGGAGCAGTACTTC.

In DNA, the CDR3 is TGCAGTGCTAGCCAGGGGGCGGCGAACACCGGGGAGCTGTTTTTT. This sequence encodes CSASQGAANTGELFF. This rearrangement joins TRBV20-1 to TRBJ2-2; 8 nucleotides match TRBD1. The CDR3 sequence is 15 residues long. J was trimmed by 0 bases and V by 3 bases; bases with no gene match: 3. Germline CDR1 reads DFQATT; CDR2 reads SNEGSKA (reference sequence).

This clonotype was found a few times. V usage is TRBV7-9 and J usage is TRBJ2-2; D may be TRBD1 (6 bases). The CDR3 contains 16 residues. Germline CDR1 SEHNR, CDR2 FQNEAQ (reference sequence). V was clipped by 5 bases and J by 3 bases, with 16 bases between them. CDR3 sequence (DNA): TGTGCCAGCAGCCTACAGACAGGACTTGACACCGGGGAGCTGTTTTTT. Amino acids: CASSLQTGLDTGELFF.

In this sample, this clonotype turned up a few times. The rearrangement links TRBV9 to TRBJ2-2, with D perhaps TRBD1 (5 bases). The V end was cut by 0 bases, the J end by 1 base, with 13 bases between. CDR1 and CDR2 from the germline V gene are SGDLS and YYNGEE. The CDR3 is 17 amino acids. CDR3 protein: CASSVAPSDRNTGELFF. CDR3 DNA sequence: TGTGCCAGCAGCGTAGCTCCTTCAGACAGGAACACCGGGGAGCTGTTTTTT.

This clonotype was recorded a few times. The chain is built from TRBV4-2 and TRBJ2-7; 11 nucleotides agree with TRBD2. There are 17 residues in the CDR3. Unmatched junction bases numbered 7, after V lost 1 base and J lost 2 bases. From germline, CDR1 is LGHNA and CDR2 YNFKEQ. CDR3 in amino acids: CASSQVAGGLVAYEQYF. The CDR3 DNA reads TGTGCCAGCAGCCAAGTAGCGGGGGGGCTTGTGGCCTACGAGCAGTACTTC.

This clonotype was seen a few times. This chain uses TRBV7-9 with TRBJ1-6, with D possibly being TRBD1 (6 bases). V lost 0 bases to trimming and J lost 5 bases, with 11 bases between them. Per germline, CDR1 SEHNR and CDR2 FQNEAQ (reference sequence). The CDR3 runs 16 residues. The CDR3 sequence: CASSLAGGGDNSPLHF. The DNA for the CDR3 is TGTGCCAGCAGCTTAGCTGGAGGGGGAGATAATTCACCCCTCCACTTT.

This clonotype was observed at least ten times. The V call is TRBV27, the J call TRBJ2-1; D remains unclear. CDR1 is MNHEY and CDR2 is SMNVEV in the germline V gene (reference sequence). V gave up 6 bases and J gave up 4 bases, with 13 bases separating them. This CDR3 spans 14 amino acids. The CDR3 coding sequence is TGTGCCAGCAGCTTGTCGGGCGCATACAATGAGCAGTTCTTC. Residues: CASSLSGAYNEQFF.

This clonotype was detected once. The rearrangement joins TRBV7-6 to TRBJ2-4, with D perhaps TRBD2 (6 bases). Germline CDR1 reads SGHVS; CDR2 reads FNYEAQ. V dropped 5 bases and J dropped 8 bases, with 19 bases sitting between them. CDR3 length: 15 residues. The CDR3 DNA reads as TGTGCCAGCAGCCCAGGAGGAGGGTGGGGGGACATTCAGTACTTC. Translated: CASSPGGGWGDIQYF.

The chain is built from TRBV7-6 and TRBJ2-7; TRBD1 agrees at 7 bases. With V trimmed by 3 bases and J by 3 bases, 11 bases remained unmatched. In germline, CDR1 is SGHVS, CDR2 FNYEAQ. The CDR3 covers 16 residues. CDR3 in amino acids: CASSFRQGAASYEQYF. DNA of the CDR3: TGTGCCAGCAGCTTCCGACAGGGTGCCGCCAGCTACGAGCAGTACTTC.

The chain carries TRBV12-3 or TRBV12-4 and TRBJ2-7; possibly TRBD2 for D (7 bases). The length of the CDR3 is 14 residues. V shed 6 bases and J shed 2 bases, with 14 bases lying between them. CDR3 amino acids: CASSPGGLPYEQYF. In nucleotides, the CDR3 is TGTGCCAGCAGCCCGGGGGGCCTTCCCTACGAGCAGTACTTC.

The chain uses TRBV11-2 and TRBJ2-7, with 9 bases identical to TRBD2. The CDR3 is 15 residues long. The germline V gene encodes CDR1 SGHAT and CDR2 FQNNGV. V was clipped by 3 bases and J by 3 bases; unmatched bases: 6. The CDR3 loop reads CASSFGGGELYEQYF. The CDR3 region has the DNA TGTGCCAGCAGCTTTGGCGGGGGGGAGCTCTACGAGCAGTACTTC. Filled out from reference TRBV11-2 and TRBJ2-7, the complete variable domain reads EAGVAQSPRYKIIEKRQSVAFWCNPISGHATLYWYQQILGQGPKLLIQFQNNGVVDDSQLPKDRFSAERLKGVDSTLKIQPAKLEDSAVYLCASSFGGGELYEQYFGPGTRLTVT.

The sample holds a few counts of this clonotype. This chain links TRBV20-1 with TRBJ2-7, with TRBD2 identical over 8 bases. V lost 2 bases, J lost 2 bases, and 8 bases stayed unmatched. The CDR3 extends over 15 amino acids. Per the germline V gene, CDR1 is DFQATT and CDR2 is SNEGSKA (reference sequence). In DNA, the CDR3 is TGCAGTGCTAGACAAATAGCGGGGAGTACCTACGAGCAGTACTTC. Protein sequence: CSARQIAGSTYEQYF.

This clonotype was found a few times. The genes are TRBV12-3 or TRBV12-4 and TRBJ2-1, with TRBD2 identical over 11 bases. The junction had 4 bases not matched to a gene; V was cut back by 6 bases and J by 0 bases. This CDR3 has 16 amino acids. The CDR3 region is CASRLAGVSSYNEQFF. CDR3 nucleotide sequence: TGTGCCAGCAGACTAGCGGGGGTGAGCTCCTACAATGAGCAGTTCTTC.

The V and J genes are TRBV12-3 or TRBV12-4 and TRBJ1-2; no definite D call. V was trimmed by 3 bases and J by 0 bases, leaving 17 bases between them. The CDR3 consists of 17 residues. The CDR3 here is CASSFVGLGVANYGYTF. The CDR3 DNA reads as TGTGCCAGCAGTTTCGTCGGGTTGGGTGTAGCTAACTATGGCTACACCTTC.

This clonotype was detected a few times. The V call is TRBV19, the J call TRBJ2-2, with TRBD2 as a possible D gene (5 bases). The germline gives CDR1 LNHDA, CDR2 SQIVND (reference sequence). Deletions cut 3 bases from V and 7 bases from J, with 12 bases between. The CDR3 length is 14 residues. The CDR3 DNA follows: TGTGCCAGTAGTATGCGGGTTGTTGGCGGGGAGCTGTTTTTT. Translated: CASSMRVVGGELFF.

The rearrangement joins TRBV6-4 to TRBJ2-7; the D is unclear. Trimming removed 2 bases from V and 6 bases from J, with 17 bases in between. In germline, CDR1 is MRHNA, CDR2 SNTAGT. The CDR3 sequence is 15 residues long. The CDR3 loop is CASSDRAGSILEQYF. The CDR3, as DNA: TGTGCCAGCAGTGACCGGGCCGGGTCCATCCTCGAGCAGTACTTC.

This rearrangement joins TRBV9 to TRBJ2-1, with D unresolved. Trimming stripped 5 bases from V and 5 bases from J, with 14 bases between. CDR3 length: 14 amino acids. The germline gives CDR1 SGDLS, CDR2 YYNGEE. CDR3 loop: CASSLSPADNEQFF. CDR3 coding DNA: TGTGCCAGCAGTCTTAGTCCCGCGGACAATGAGCAGTTCTTC.

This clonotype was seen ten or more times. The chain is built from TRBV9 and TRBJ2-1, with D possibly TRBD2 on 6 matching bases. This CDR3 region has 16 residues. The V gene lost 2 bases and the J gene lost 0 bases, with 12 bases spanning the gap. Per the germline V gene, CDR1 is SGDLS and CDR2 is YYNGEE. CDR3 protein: CASSVGGGSSYNEQFF. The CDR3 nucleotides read TGTGCCAGCAGCGTTGGTGGGGGGAGCTCCTACAATGAGCAGTTCTTC.

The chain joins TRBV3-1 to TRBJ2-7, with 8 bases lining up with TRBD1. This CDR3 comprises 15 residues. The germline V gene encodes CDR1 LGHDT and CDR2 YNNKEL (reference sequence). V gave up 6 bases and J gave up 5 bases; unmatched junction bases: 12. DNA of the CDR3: TGTGCCAGCAGTCCACCGACAGGGGATTTCCACGAGCAGTACTTC. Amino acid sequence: CASSPPTGDFHEQYF.

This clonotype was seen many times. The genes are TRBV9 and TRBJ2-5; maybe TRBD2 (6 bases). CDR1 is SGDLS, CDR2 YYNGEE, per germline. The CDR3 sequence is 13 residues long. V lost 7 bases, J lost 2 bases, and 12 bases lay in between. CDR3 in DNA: TGTGCCAGCGCTTCCGGGGGTCAAGAGACCCAGTACTTC. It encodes CASASGGQETQYF. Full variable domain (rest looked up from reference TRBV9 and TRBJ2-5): DSGVTQTPKHLITATGQRVTLRCSPRSGDLSVYWYQQSLDQGLQFLIQYYNGEERAKGNILERFSAQQFPDLHSELNLSSLELGDSALYFCASASGGQETQYFGPGTRLLVL.